The 3 T cell receptor beta chains reported below all come from one sample, sequenced in a study of CD8 T cells in Susac syndrome. Random hexamers were used to reverse transcribe about 0.45 to 1 ug of RNA. Each CDR3 protein gets one entry after TCRdb re-called the immunoSEQ multiplex PCR reads with MiXCR. This table holds roughly 80,000 distinct CDR3 sequences, roughly 90% found once. The sequenced material came from CD8+ T cells from PBMCs. Receptor source: a human donor with multiple sclerosis.

The rearrangement uses TRBV4-3 and TRBJ2-3, with D perhaps matching TRBD2 (6 bases). Between the trimmed V and J ends, which lost 0 bases and 5 bases, there was a span of 18 bases. CDR1 LGHNA and CDR2 YSLEER come from the germline V gene. The CDR3 spans 17 residues. This chain's CDR3 is CASSQDKEGGLGDTQYF. The CDR3 DNA sequence: TGCGCCAGCAGCCAAGATAAGGAGGGCGGTCTAGGAGATACGCAGTATTTT.

V gene TRBV12-3 or TRBV12-4 combines with J gene TRBJ2-2; 9 positions match TRBD1. Trimming at V came to 6 bases and at J to 4 bases, leaving 9 bases not matched to a gene. The CDR3 has 16 residues. As DNA, the CDR3 is TGTGCCAGCAGCTCCCCCGGGACAGGGAGCACCGGGGAGCTGTTTTTT. Translating it yields CASSSPGTGSTGELFF.

The J gene is TRBJ2-7, the V gene TRBV6-5; no reliable D call. This CDR3 is 13 amino acids long. From germline, CDR1 is MNHEY and CDR2 SVGAGI. Trimming removed 6 bases at V and 0 bases at J, with 9 bases between. The CDR3 region is CASSQTVSYEQYF. CDR3 nucleotides: TGTGCCAGCAGCCAGACCGTCTCCTACGAGCAGTACTTC.